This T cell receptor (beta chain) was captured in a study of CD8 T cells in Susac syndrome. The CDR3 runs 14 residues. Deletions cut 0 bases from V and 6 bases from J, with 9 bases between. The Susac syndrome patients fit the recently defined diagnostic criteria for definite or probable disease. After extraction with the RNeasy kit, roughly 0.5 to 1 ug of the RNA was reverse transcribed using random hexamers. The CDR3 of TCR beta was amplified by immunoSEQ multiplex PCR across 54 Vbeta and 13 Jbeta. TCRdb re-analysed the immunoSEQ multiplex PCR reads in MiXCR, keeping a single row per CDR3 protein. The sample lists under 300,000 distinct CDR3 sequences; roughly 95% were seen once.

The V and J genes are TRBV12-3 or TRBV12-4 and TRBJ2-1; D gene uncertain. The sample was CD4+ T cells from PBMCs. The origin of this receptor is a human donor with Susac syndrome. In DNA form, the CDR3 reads TGTGCCAGCAGTTTAGCGCTAGGGTTCAATGAGCAGTTCTTC. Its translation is CASSLALGFNEQFF.